The 14 T cell receptor beta chains reported below all come from one sample, sequenced in a study of blood T cell repertoires in COVID-19 (TCRdb year 2020). Library preparation used the immunoSEQ multiplex PCR assay. TCRdb limited this immuneACCESS table to in-frame rearrangements with V and J called. A share of clones is missing; checked studies link under half to unresolved V genes, and the rest is unexplained. The sample yields roughly 180,000 clones; approximately 86% were counted once. In total, the top ten clones hold more than 2% of the sample. Sequencing was carried out using PBMCs or T cells enriched from blood (not recorded which). The source is a woman in her 30s who had recovered from COVID-19.

The V call is TRBV30, the J call TRBJ1-4; D is possibly TRBD1 (5 bases). The length of the CDR3 is 14 residues. The V end lost 5 bases, the J end lost 4 bases, and 14 bases lay between the germline ends. The germline gives CDR1 GTSNPN, CDR2 SVGIG (reference sequence). CDR3 protein: CAWALGDFNEKLFF. CDR3 bases: TGTGCCTGGGCCCTTGGGGACTTTAATGAAAAACTGTTTTTT. Filled out from reference TRBV30 and TRBJ1-4, the complete variable domain reads SQTIHQWPATLVQPVGSPLSLECTVEGTSNPNLYWYRQAAGRGLQLLFYSVGIGQISSEVPQNLSASRPQDRQFILSSKKLLLSDSGFYLCAWALGDFNEKLFFGSGTQLSVL.

The chain combines TRBV11-3 with TRBJ2-3; 10 nucleotides match TRBD1. V was pared by 5 bases and J by 7 bases, with 9 bases of the junction left unmatched. The germline V gene has CDR1 SGHNT and CDR2 YENEEA. CDR3 length: 15 residues. CDR3 loop: CASSSLRDRGNTQYF. The CDR3 nucleotides read TGTGCCAGCAGCAGCCTCAGGGACAGGGGAAATACGCAGTATTTT.

This clone was seen only a few times. V gene TRBV18 combines with J gene TRBJ1-1; 7 bases are a match to TRBD1. V shed 3 bases, J shed 3 bases, and the junction held 7 bases outside the gene matches. Germline CDR1 and CDR2: KGHSH and LQKENI. CDR3 length: 15 residues. CDR3 sequence (DNA): TGTGCCAGCTCACCCCGACAGGGAATGGACACTGAAGCTTTCTTT. It encodes CASSPRQGMDTEAFF.

The J gene is TRBJ2-5, the V gene TRBV5-1; TRBD1 might be the D (5 bases). The ends were cut back, 3 bases at V and 3 bases at J, with 12 bases in the middle. Germline-derived CDR1 and CDR2 are SGHRS and YFSETQ. The CDR3 consists of 14 residues. The CDR3 loop is CASSSWTREETQYF. The CDR3 nucleotides read TGCGCCAGCAGCTCATGGACACGAGAAGAGACCCAGTACTTC.

The chain combines TRBV19 with TRBJ1-4, with no clear D. This CDR3 is 13 amino acids long. Germline V gene sequence: CDR1 LNHDA, CDR2 SQIVND (reference sequence). The ends were cut back, 6 bases at V and 3 bases at J, with 8 bases in the middle. The DNA for the CDR3 is TGTGCCAGTAGGTTGAGAGCTAATGAAAAACTGTTTTTT. As protein: CASRLRANEKLFF.

The V and J genes are TRBV6-2 or TRBV6-3 and TRBJ1-6; 8 nucleotides match TRBD1. The germline gives CDR1 MNHEY, CDR2 SVGEGT. The length of the CDR3 is 14 residues. Trimming cost V 5 bases and J 8 bases; bases outside gene matches: 5. The CDR3, as DNA: TGTGCCAGCAGTCGCCGGACAGGGTATTCACCCCTCCACTTT. Protein sequence: CASSRRTGYSPLHF.

CDR3 sequence reads: CASSFNRGPLYEQYF. The CDR3 DNA reads as TGTGCCAGCAGCTTCAACAGGGGGCCTCTCTACGAGCAGTACTTC. The chain employs TRBV7-2 and TRBJ2-7; 9 bases line up with TRBD1. CDR1 SGHTA and CDR2 FQGNSA come from the germline V gene. This CDR3 contains 15 residues. V trimming: 3 bases; J trimming: 3 bases; junction bases outside the gene matches: 6.

The table lists this clone with a few counts. The chain combines TRBV12-3 or TRBV12-4 with TRBJ1-5; D is ambiguous. V lost 2 bases to trimming and J lost 9 bases, with 8 bases between them. CDR3 length: 12 residues. CDR3 residues: CASSLLAGPQHF. As DNA, the CDR3 is TGTGCCAGCAGTTTATTAGCCGGGCCCCAGCATTTT.

J is TRBJ1-1 and V is TRBV6-5; D perhaps matches TRBD1 (6 bases). CDR1 is MNHEY, CDR2 SVGAGI, per germline. The V end lost 6 bases, the J end lost 4 bases, and 12 bases lay between the germline ends. The CDR3 is 13 residues long. CDR3 nucleotide sequence: TGTGCCAGCAGCAAAGGGGGACCCACTGAAGCTTTCTTT. Encoded protein: CASSKGGPTEAFF.

The chain is built from TRBV19 and TRBJ1-1; 8 positions agree with TRBD1. V gave up 8 bases and J gave up 7 bases; unmatched junction bases: 6. Germline-derived CDR1 and CDR2 are LNHDA and SQIVND (reference sequence). The CDR3 loop spans 12 amino acids. The DNA of the CDR3 is TGTGCCAGTGAGACAGGGGTGGGTGAAGCTTTCTTT. Its translation: CASETGVGEAFF.

The chain carries TRBV10-3 and TRBJ1-1, with TRBD1 as a possible D gene (5 bases). This CDR3 is 14 amino acids long. V lost 8 bases and J 1 base, leaving 14 bases between the germline ends. Germline CDR1 ENHRY, CDR2 SYGVKD. CDR3 amino acids: CAIGGDPRNTEAFF. In DNA form, the CDR3 reads TGTGCCATCGGAGGGGACCCCCGGAACACTGAAGCTTTCTTT.

This clone has only one observation. The V gene is TRBV11-3, the J gene TRBJ2-3; 8 positions match TRBD2. Trimming removed 4 bases from V and 4 bases from J; junction bases left unmatched: 13. This CDR3 spans 17 amino acids. Germline CDR1 SGHNT, CDR2 YENEEA. CDR3 residues: CASSSGTSPFVADTQYF. The CDR3 nucleotides are TGTGCCAGCAGCTCAGGGACTAGTCCTTTTGTGGCAGATACGCAGTATTTT. Full variable domain (rest looked up from reference TRBV11-3 and TRBJ2-3): EAGVVQSPRYKIIEKKQPVAFWCNPISGHNTLYWYLQNLGQGPELLIRYENEEAVDDSQLPKDRFSAERLKGVDSTLKIQPAELGDSAVYLCASSSGTSPFVADTQYFGPGTRLTVL.

The gene calls are TRBV6-4 and TRBJ2-2; no firm D call. The CDR3 has 13 amino acids. Trimming took off 5 bases at V and 2 bases at J, with 6 bases between the two ends. Germline CDR1 reads MRHNA; CDR2 reads SNTAGT. The CDR3 loop reads CASSNINTGELFF. The CDR3 DNA is TGTGCCAGCAGTAATATAAACACCGGGGAGCTGTTTTTT.

The J gene is TRBJ2-1, the V gene TRBV7-7, with 15 bases identical to TRBD2. The V gene's germline CDR1 is SSHAT and CDR2 FNYEAQ (reference sequence). The CDR3 totals 18 residues. The ends lost 5 bases at V and 6 bases at J; junction bases unmatched: 11. This CDR3 reads CASSPIGLAGGGVNEQFF. CDR3 in DNA: TGTGCCAGCAGCCCTATCGGACTAGCGGGAGGGGGGGTCAATGAGCAGTTCTTC.